This TCR beta chain was recorded in a study of cytomegalovirus exposure and HLA in healthy donors. Looking at the study overall: Within an early data release were about 85 million unique TCRs drawn from HLA-typed donors. Broader study findings: Three chains linked to CMV were shown in vitro to be specific for CMV antigens. Near-uniform donor sequencing depth was presumed by presence/absence analyses. About 87% or about 30% of the time was how often most TCR beta V segments were productive, according to an earlier analysis.

In regard to this clone: Its antigen is still unknown.

The PCR made use of 60 Vbeta and 13 Jbeta primers. Clones were sequenced by immunoSEQ multiplex PCR, and TCRdb holds only the in-frame ones, with some missing. The sample lists 100,000 or so clones; over 65% were seen once. Germline CDR1 and CDR2: SGHNT and YYREEE (reference sequence). The CDR3 length is 15 residues. Trimming took 4 bases from V and 3 from J; bases not matched to a gene: 6. The chain couples TRBV5-4 to TRBJ2-3; 9 bases agree with TRBD2. Sequencing was done on a sample of PBMCs. This receptor was identified in a man between 40 and 49 years old in good health and CMV-seronegative. The CDR3 DNA is TGTGCCAGCAGCGCGGGGGGGGTCTCGACAGATACGCAGTATTTT. It specifies CASSAGGVSTDTQYF. The full variable domain, with the rest looked up from reference TRBV5-4 and TRBJ2-3, is ETGVTQSPTHLIKTRGQQVTLRCSSQSGHNTVSWYQQALGQGPQFIFQYYREEENGRGNFPPRFSGLQFPNYSSELNVNALELDDSALYLCASSAGGVSTDTQYFGPGTRLTVL.